These 27 T cell receptor beta chains share one sample of origin, sequenced in a study of post-analysis software for immune sequencing data. The authors incorporated unique molecular identifiers into the TCR beta cDNA libraries. TCRdb redid the calling of the PCR reads with MiXCR, one entry per CDR3 protein. The sample shows roughly 430,000 distinct CDR3 sequences, approximately 39% of them seen only once. Regarding the study as a whole: Four or five TRBV segments (TRBV5-6, TRBV5-1 and TRBV20-1 among them) occurred more frequently in patients than in controls.

These receptors' antigens are unknown. The sequenced sample was blood. These receptors all stem from a girl aged 2 to 10 with multiple sclerosis.

About this clonotype: A read error is possible here, since a much larger clone lies one base away. CDR3 nucleotide sequence: TGCAGTGCTGGGATGACCAAACTCTACGAGCAGTACTTC. The encoded protein is CSAGMTKLYEQYF. The gene calls are TRBV20-1 and TRBJ2-7; D gene uncertain. V gave up 5 bases and J gave up 3 bases, with 14 bases separating them. CDR3 length: 13 residues. Germline V CDR1 and CDR2: DFQATT, SNEGSKA (reference sequence).

Only a few counts were recorded for this clonotype. The chain carries TRBV7-2 and TRBJ2-5; 12 bases fit TRBD2. The CDR3 consists of 16 residues. The trim removed 5 bases at V and 5 bases at J, leaving 9 bases unmatched. Per the germline V gene, CDR1 is SGHTA and CDR2 is FQGNSA. Written as DNA, the CDR3 is TGTGCCAGCAGCCCATCACTAGCGGGAGGTTTGGAGACCCAGTACTTC. Residues: CASSPSLAGGLETQYF.

This chain links TRBV7-9 with TRBJ2-5; D may be TRBD1 or TRBD2 (5 bases each). V was trimmed by 5 bases and J by 3 bases, leaving 31 bases between them. CDR3 size: 20 residues. Germline V lookup: CDR1 SEHNR, CDR2 FQNEAQ (reference sequence). The CDR3 reads CASSPYSSTADGGLKETQYF. As DNA, the CDR3 is TGTGCCAGCAGCCCGTACTCGTCGACAGCGGACGGTGGCCTAAAAGAGACCCAGTACTTC.

This clonotype appeared a few times. The chain has TRBV15 and TRBJ2-5; D is uncertain. The germline V gene has CDR1 LNHNV and CDR2 YYDKDF (reference sequence). The V and J ends lost 0 bases and 9 bases respectively, with 11 bases between them. The length of the CDR3 is 13 residues. The CDR3 DNA follows: TGTGCCACCAGCAGAGACAGGCTTTGGGCCCAGTACTTC. Translated, it gives CATSRDRLWAQYF.

The chain carries TRBV7-9 and TRBJ2-7; 8 bases are shared with TRBD1. CDR1 is SEHNR and CDR2 is FQNEAQ in the germline V gene (reference sequence). The CDR3 consists of 17 residues. V gave up 2 bases and J gave up 6 bases; unmatched junction bases: 15. CDR3 sequence reads: CASSLRILPDRDSEQYF. The CDR3 DNA reads TGTGCCAGCAGCTTACGCATACTACCGGACAGGGATTCCGAGCAGTACTTC.

The chain carries TRBV18 and TRBJ2-7, with D maybe TRBD1 (6 bases). The V end lost 1 base, the J end lost 0 bases, and 10 bases lay between the germline ends. Germline CDR1 KGHSH, CDR2 LQKENI. The CDR3 length is 15 residues. Here the CDR3 reads CASSPRQGTSYEQYF. The CDR3 bases are TGTGCCAGCTCACCACGTCAGGGGACCTCCTACGAGCAGTACTTC.

In regard to this clonotype: An end of the junction differs from the germline gene, which may be a read error. The chain is built from TRBV9 and TRBJ2-5; D may be TRBD1 (5 bases). The germline V gene has CDR1 SGDLS and CDR2 YYNGEE. The CDR3 consists of 15 residues. The CDR3 sequence: CANSVAGAVQETQYF. In DNA, the CDR3 is TGTGCCAACAGCGTAGCTGGGGCAGTACAAGAGACCCAGTACTTC.

Notes on this clonotype: One junction end disagrees with the germline gene, perhaps due to a read error. This rearrangement joins TRBV24-1 to TRBJ2-7, with D possibly being TRBD1 (8 bases). The germline V gene has CDR1 KGHDR and CDR2 SFDVKD. This CDR3 spans 16 amino acids. CDR3 region: CVTSTLRTGRGSEQYF. CDR3 in DNA: TGTGTCACCAGTACATTAAGGACAGGGAGGGGCAGTGAGCAGTACTTC.

This clonotype has only a few counts. V usage is TRBV6-5 and J usage is TRBJ2-5; 9 bases map to TRBD1. CDR1 MNHEY and CDR2 SVGAGI come from the germline V gene. After removal of 6 bases from V and 5 bases from J, the junction contained 7 bases not matched to a gene. The CDR3 is made up of 14 amino acids. The CDR3 loop is CASRYGTGTETQYF. The CDR3 region has the DNA TGTGCCAGCAGGTACGGGACAGGGACCGAGACCCAGTACTTC.

V gene TRBV27 combines with J gene TRBJ2-4, with 7 bases matching TRBD1. The J call may be faulty, since TRBJ2-7 better matches the DNA end. Germline V gene lookup returns CDR1 MNHEY and CDR2 SMNVEV (reference sequence). This CDR3 spans 16 amino acids. The CDR3 nucleotides read TGTGCCAGCAGCCAAACCGAGACAGGGCGCATAGGCGAGCAGTACTTC. Protein product: CASSQTETGRIGEQYF.

Concerning this clonotype: At one boundary the junction diverges from the germline segment, which might be a read error. The V call is TRBV5-1, the J call TRBJ2-5; 9 positions agree with TRBD1. Germline values: CDR1 SGHRS, CDR2 YFSETQ. This CDR3 has 16 amino acids. The CDR3 region is CTSSLAGGTGMEEQYF. In DNA form, the CDR3 reads TGCACCAGCAGCTTGGCCGGGGGGACAGGGATGGAGGAGCAGTACTTC.

The rearrangement links TRBV27 to TRBJ2-1; D is possibly TRBD2 (7 bases). This CDR3 contains 14 residues. V was trimmed by 8 bases and J by 3 bases, leaving 14 bases between them. Germline V gene sequence: CDR1 MNHEY, CDR2 SMNVEV (reference sequence). Here the CDR3 reads CASSTGGFYNEQFF. The CDR3 DNA sequence: TGTGCCAGCTCGACGGGGGGCTTCTACAATGAGCAGTTCTTC.

A remark on this clonotype: Lacking the conserved final phenylalanine or tryptophan, this CDR3 likely reflects a read error. J is TRBJ2-7 and V is TRBV7-9, with D possibly being TRBD1 or TRBD2 (5 bases each). The CDR3 consists of 14 residues. V lost 2 bases and J lost 2, with 10 bases in between. The V gene's germline CDR1 is SEHNR and CDR2 FQNEAQ (reference sequence). The DNA for the CDR3 is TGTGCCAGCAGCTTATATCAGGGACCCTACGAGCAGTACTGC. The encoded protein is CASSLYQGPYEQYC.

CDR3 coding DNA: TGTGCCAGCTCGGAGGGGGGAACCTACGAGCAGTACTTC. It yields the protein CASSEGGTYEQYF. The V and J genes are TRBV7-9 and TRBJ2-7; D may be TRBD1 or TRBD2 (6 bases each). This CDR3 contains 13 residues. Trimming removed 8 bases from V and 2 bases from J, with 13 bases in between. The V gene's germline CDR1 is SEHNR and CDR2 FQNEAQ (reference sequence).

This clonotype was detected once. This chain connects TRBV15 to TRBJ1-1; D ambiguous. This CDR3 has 15 residues. Germline V gene data show CDR1 as LNHNV and CDR2 as YYDKDF (reference sequence). V was trimmed by 0 bases and J by 2 bases, leaving 10 bases between them. This CDR3 reads CATSRDFGRNTEAFF. The CDR3 DNA reads TGTGCCACCAGCAGAGACTTTGGGCGAAACACTGAAGCTTTCTTT.

J is TRBJ1-2 and V is TRBV25-1, with D unclear. The CDR3 has 16 amino acids. Germline loops: CDR1 MGHDK, CDR2 SYGVNS. With 1 base removed from V and 4 bases from J, the gap between germline ends came to 16 bases. CDR3 sequence (DNA): TGTGCCAGCAGTGAATGGCAGGCTAACAAGGGCTATGGCTACACCTTC. Its translation: CASSEWQANKGYGYTF.

This clonotype was found a few times. V usage is TRBV18 and J usage is TRBJ2-5; D is unresolved. The CDR3 totals 14 residues. Germline CDR1 reads KGHSH; CDR2 reads LQKENI. The ends were cut back, 1 base at V and 1 base at J, with 7 bases in the middle. CDR3 sequence (DNA): TGTGCCAGCTCACCACTTGGCCTCCAAGAGACCCAGTACTTC. As protein: CASSPLGLQETQYF.

This chain joins TRBV12-3 or TRBV12-4 and TRBJ2-5; D remains ambiguous. V was shortened by 3 bases and J by 1 base, with 9 bases between the two germline ends. This CDR3 region has 14 residues. CDR3 region: CASSFTPSQETQYF. The CDR3 nucleotides are TGTGCCAGCAGTTTTACCCCATCCCAAGAGACCCAGTACTTC.

The chain combines TRBV28 with TRBJ2-5, with a possible D match to TRBD2 (5 bases). V lost 11 bases, J lost 4 bases, and 23 bases lay in between. Per germline, CDR1 MDHEN and CDR2 SYDVKM. This CDR3 has 15 amino acids. The CDR3 nucleotides read TGTGCCGCATCCCCATATGAGGGCGGGCGAGAGACCCAGTACTTC. This codes for CAASPYEGGRETQYF.

CDR3 bases: TGCGCCAGCAGCTTGGCTCGTGGCAGGGCGAATCAGCCCCAGCATTTT. Its protein product is CASSLARGRANQPQHF. The V call is TRBV5-1, the J call TRBJ1-5; perhaps TRBD1 as D (5 bases). The CDR3 extends over 16 amino acids. The germline V gene has CDR1 SGHRS and CDR2 YFSETQ. V lost 0 bases to trimming and J lost 4 bases, with 14 bases between them.

The V call is TRBV10-3, the J call TRBJ1-2, with a possible D match to TRBD1 (5 bases). Trimming removed 2 bases from V and 5 bases from J, with 12 bases in between. The CDR3 is 14 amino acids. Germline V gene sequence: CDR1 ENHRY, CDR2 SYGVKD. The CDR3: CAISEVGTGYGYTF. The DNA for the CDR3 is TGTGCCATCAGTGAGGTCGGGACGGGGTATGGCTACACCTTC.

This chain joins TRBV7-9 and TRBJ2-7; 8 nucleotides agree with TRBD1. This CDR3 has 14 residues. V lost 5 bases and J lost 3; bases outside the gene matches: 6. The germline V gene encodes CDR1 SEHNR and CDR2 FQNEAQ (reference sequence). The CDR3 region is CASSHRTGSYEQYF. DNA of the CDR3: TGTGCCAGCAGCCACCGGACAGGGAGCTACGAGCAGTACTTC.

This clonotype was counted a few times. The genes are TRBV6-2 or TRBV6-3 and TRBJ2-5; D is possibly TRBD1 or TRBD2 (5 bases each). With the DNA end fitting TRBJ2-7 better, the J assignment may be wrong. The CDR3 extends over 13 amino acids. Germline V gene data show CDR1 as MNHEY and CDR2 as SVGEGT. The CDR3: CASSLVAGTEQYF. The CDR3 coding sequence is TGTGCCAGCAGTCTAGTCGCTGGGACCGAGCAGTACTTC.

The V call is TRBV7-9, the J call TRBJ2-1; tentatively, D is TRBD1 or TRBD2 (7 bases each). V was shortened by 5 bases and J by 7 bases, with 15 bases between the two germline ends. CDR1 and CDR2 from the germline V gene are SEHNR and FQNEAQ (reference sequence). This CDR3 has 14 residues. The CDR3 DNA reads TGTGCCAGCAGCAGCGGGGACAGTCCTAATGAGCAGTTCTTC. Translated, it gives CASSSGDSPNEQFF. The entire variable domain, with the rest obtained from reference TRBV7-9 and TRBJ2-1, is as follows: DTGVSQNPRHKITKRGQNVTFRCDPISEHNRLYWYRQTLGQGPEFLTYFQNEAQLEKSRLLSDRFSAERPKGSFSTLEIQRTEQGDSAMYLCASSSGDSPNEQFFGPGTRLTVL.

The table lists this clonotype with a few counts. In nucleotides, the CDR3 is TGCAGTGCTAGACGGGACAGGACCCCCCACGAGCAGTACTTC. Its translation: CSARRDRTPHEQYF. J is TRBJ2-7 and V is TRBV20-1, with 8 bases matching TRBD1. Trimming removed 2 bases from V and 5 bases from J; junction bases left unmatched: 8. CDR3 size: 14 residues. Germline V CDR1 and CDR2: DFQATT, SNEGSKA (reference sequence).

The genes are TRBV6-5 and TRBJ2-7; either TRBD1 or TRBD2 may supply D (5 bases each). Trimming cost V 6 bases and J 3 bases, with 12 bases left between them. CDR3 length equals 13 residues. CDR1 and CDR2 from the germline V gene are MNHEY and SVGAGI. DNA for the CDR3: TGTGCCAGCAGGTCCGGGACCCTCTACGAGCAGTACTTC. This encodes CASRSGTLYEQYF.

V and J are TRBV7-9 and TRBJ1-2, with D perhaps TRBD1 (5 bases). Germline V gene sequence: CDR1 SEHNR, CDR2 FQNEAQ (reference sequence). The V end was cut by 6 bases, the J end by 0 bases, with 23 bases between. The CDR3 runs 18 residues. The DNA of the CDR3 is TGTGCCAGCAGTCCTGGGGGACGGCGGCTGCCCTCTAACTATGGCTACACCTTC. This encodes CASSPGGRRLPSNYGYTF.